These 7 T cell receptor beta chains came from one sample sequenced in a study of cytomegalovirus exposure and HLA in healthy donors. A multiplex PCR was run with 60 Vbeta primers and 13 Jbeta primers. TCRdb keeps only in-frame clones here, not all; method: immunoSEQ multiplex PCR. The sample contains fewer than 250,000 clones, 65% to 75% of which appear only once. Specimen: PBMCs. The origin of the receptors is a man between 25 and 39 years old in good health and CMV-seropositive.

This clone was picked up one time. The chain links TRBV7-2 to TRBJ2-1, with D perhaps TRBD1 (6 bases). Germline CDR1 is SGHTA and CDR2 is FQGNSA. The germline V and J ends were trimmed by 10 bases and 7 bases, with 17 bases remaining between them. The CDR3 runs 13 residues. CDR3 sequence (DNA): TGTGCCACTGTTAGACAGGTGCGGAATGAGCAGTTCTTC. Translation: CATVRQVRNEQFF.

This clone was recorded only once. The chain recombines TRBV20-1 with TRBJ1-2, with D tentatively TRBD1 (5 bases). V was trimmed by 5 bases and J by 8 bases, leaving 12 bases between them. The CDR3 runs to 11 residues. CDR1 and CDR2 from the germline V gene are DFQATT and SNEGSKA (reference sequence). The CDR3 bases are TGCAGTGCTGCCGGGGGATTCGGCTACACCTTC. The encoded protein is CSAAGGFGYTF.

This chain uses TRBV4-2 with TRBJ1-2, with 8 bases fitting TRBD1. V trimming: 0 bases; J trimming: 2 bases; junction bases outside the gene matches: 8. The CDR3 spans 17 residues. Germline assignment: CDR1 LGHNA and CDR2 YNFKEQ. The CDR3 region has the DNA TGTGCCAGCAGCCAAGATTGGACAGGGAGGAAAAACTATGGCTACACCTTC. Protein product: CASSQDWTGRKNYGYTF.

This clone has just a few counts. The genes are TRBV5-6 and TRBJ2-2, with TRBD1 matching 8 bases. This CDR3 comprises 16 residues. From germline, CDR1 is SGHDT and CDR2 YYEEEE. Germline trimming cut 6 bases from V and 4 bases from J; bases unmatched to any gene: 11. CDR3 bases: TGTGCCAGCACTCCCCCCGGACAGGGAGTCACCGGGGAGCTGTTTTTT. This sequence encodes CASTPPGQGVTGELFF.

V is TRBV5-1 and J is TRBJ1-2, with D possibly matching TRBD1 (5 bases). Germline V gene data show CDR1 as SGHRS and CDR2 as YFSETQ. This CDR3 comprises 14 residues. V shed 0 bases and J shed 2 bases, with 8 bases lying between them. CDR3 DNA sequence: TGCGCCAGCAGCTTGGGACAGCAGAACTATGGCTACACCTTC. It translates to CASSLGQQNYGYTF.

The chain employs TRBV18 and TRBJ1-4, with TRBD1 matching over 9 bases. Germline V lookup: CDR1 KGHSH, CDR2 LQKENI. CDR3 size: 18 residues. J gave up 4 bases and V 2 bases, and 11 bases lay outside the gene matches. CDR3 sequence reads: CASSPNGDTGGINEKLFF. CDR3 sequence (DNA): TGTGCCAGCTCACCAAACGGGGACACAGGGGGCATTAATGAAAAACTGTTTTTT.

This clone has more than one count but fewer than ten. The CDR3 region is CASSWSGTGNNEQFF. CDR3 DNA sequence: TGTGCCAGCAGCTGGTCCGGGACAGGGAACAATGAGCAGTTCTTC. This rearrangement joins TRBV5-8 to TRBJ2-1; 9 bases line up with TRBD1. CDR3 length: 15 amino acids. The V and J ends lost 3 bases and 5 bases, in that order; junction bases with no gene match: 6. In germline, CDR1 is SGHTS, CDR2 YDEGEE.